This is a list of T cell receptor beta chains from one sample in a study of blood T cell repertoires in COVID-19. The method was immunoSEQ multiplex PCR; TCRdb's version includes in-frame clones alone and lacks a portion of them. In the table there are about 260,000 clones, roughly 83% of which are singletons. Sequencing input: peripheral blood. The receptor set was obtained from a man in his fifties or sixties who had recovered from COVID-19. Each CDR3 is given with its conserved first and last residue. Expanded clones are given a class, and other clones once, few, many or no size at all.

cdr3_aa,cdr3_length,j_call,clone_size,v_call
CASSGQGYEQYF,12,TRBJ2-7,-,TRBV2
CSAGGLSYEQYF,12,TRBJ2-7,once,TRBV29-1
CASSTRTGASYEQYF,15,TRBJ2-7,-,TRBV5-1
CASSQGVLGAQGNIQYF,17,TRBJ2-4,-,TRBV4-2
CASSQVDRVSNEQFF,15,TRBJ2-1,-,TRBV3-1/TRBV3-2
CASSPQRLALEEQFF,15,TRBJ2-1,-,TRBV18
CASSQQASGSPYEQYF,16,TRBJ2-7,-,TRBV7-9
CASNTGTGPYEQYF,14,TRBJ2-7,-,TRBV6-5
CASRPTGHSNQPQHF,15,TRBJ1-5,-,TRBV10-2
CASSLARAGANVLTF,15,TRBJ2-6,-,TRBV5-1
CASSQDLGTSGYHEQYF,17,TRBJ2-7,-,TRBV4-2
CASSMGGQLNTEAFF,15,TRBJ1-1,-,TRBV19
CASSPGTAQETQYF,14,TRBJ2-5,-,TRBV7-9
CASSKTSGRTNEQFF,15,TRBJ2-1,-,TRBV27
CASSLHSANYGYTF,14,TRBJ1-2,once,TRBV7-2
CASSLSTSGIQDTQYF,16,TRBJ2-3,-,TRBV5-1
CASSPFGGNEQFF,13,TRBJ2-1,-,TRBV19
CASREWTVKSEAFF,14,TRBJ1-1,-,TRBV10-2
CASSPSKGFAFF,12,TRBJ1-1,-,TRBV18
CASSPGQQNTGELFF,15,TRBJ2-2,-,TRBV18
CASSLVSQTTEAFF,14,TRBJ1-1,-,TRBV11-2
CASSLTGGNGNTIYF,15,TRBJ1-3,few,TRBV5-1
CASSLPGTGAKNIQYF,16,TRBJ2-4,-,TRBV18
CASSDHGGGPHSGANVLTF,19,TRBJ2-6,few,TRBV2
CASSYSFRDSRGTFF,15,TRBJ1-1,-,TRBV6-5
CASSSGGTSGQETQYF,16,TRBJ2-5,-,TRBV5-1
CASSRRQGWETQYF,14,TRBJ2-5,-,TRBV14
CASRDTSDQETQYF,14,TRBJ2-5,-,TRBV5-1
CASSSPGGKGYGYTF,15,TRBJ1-2,-,TRBV5-1
CASSLGSSGSPTDTQYF,17,TRBJ2-3,-,TRBV5-1
CASSHTSYEQYF,12,TRBJ2-7,-,TRBV14
CASSVGQPMNTEAFF,15,TRBJ1-1,few,TRBV5-1
CASSPGTGGPDTQYF,15,TRBJ2-3,-,TRBV7-9
CASSMGQGLVETQYF,15,TRBJ2-5,-,TRBV19
CSVVPGQGAYGNTIYF,16,TRBJ1-3,many,TRBV29-1
CASSNEGQQNTEAFF,15,TRBJ1-1,-,TRBV21-1
CASSNTGPNQPQHF,14,TRBJ1-5,-,TRBV19
CASGPDPGLAGEQYF,15,TRBJ2-7,once,TRBV12-5
CASRTPGQGYNEQFF,15,TRBJ2-1,-,TRBV28
CARGTVSGGYTF,12,TRBJ1-2,-,TRBV6-5
CASSLVLAGVSYEQYF,16,TRBJ2-7,once,TRBV13
CSVKTGTGNTIYF,13,TRBJ1-3,-,TRBV29-1
CASNQGTGARLSNQPQHF,18,TRBJ1-5,-,TRBV28
CASSLASGSGGELFF,15,TRBJ2-2,-,TRBV7-6
CASSLEGQGASQPQHF,16,TRBJ1-5,-,TRBV5-6
CASSEGSPKRGYTF,14,TRBJ1-2,-,TRBV6-1
CASASGGTSGDTQYF,15,TRBJ2-3,once,TRBV2